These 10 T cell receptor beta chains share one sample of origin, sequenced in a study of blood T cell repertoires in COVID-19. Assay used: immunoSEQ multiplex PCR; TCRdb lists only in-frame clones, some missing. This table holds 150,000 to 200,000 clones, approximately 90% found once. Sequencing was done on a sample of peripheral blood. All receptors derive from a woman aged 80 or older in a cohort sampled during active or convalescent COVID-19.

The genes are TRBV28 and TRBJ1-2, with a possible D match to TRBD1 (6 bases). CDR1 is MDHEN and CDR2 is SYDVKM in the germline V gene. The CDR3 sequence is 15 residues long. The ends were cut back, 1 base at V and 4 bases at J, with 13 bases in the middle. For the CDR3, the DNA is TGTGCCAGCAGTTTATTACAGGGTTATCGCTATGGCTACACCTTC. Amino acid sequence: CASSLLQGYRYGYTF.

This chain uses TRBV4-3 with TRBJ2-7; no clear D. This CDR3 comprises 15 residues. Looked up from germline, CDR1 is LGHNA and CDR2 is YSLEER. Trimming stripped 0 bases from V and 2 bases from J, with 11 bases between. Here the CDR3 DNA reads TGCGCCAGCAGCCAAGAGTTCCCTAAACCCTACGAGCAGTACTTC. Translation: CASSQEFPKPYEQYF.

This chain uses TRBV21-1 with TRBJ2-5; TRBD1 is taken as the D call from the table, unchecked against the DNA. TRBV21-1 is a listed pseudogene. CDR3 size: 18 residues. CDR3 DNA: TGTGCCAGCAGCAAATTACGGGACAGGGTAAGGGGGCAAGAGACCCAGTACTTC. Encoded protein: CASSKLRDRVRGQETQYF.

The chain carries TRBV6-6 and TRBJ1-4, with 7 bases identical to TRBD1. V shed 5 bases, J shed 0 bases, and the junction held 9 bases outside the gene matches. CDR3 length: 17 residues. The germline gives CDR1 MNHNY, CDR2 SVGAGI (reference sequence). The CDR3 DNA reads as TGTGCCAGCAGTCGACAGGGAGGGGGTGCAACTAATGAAAAACTGTTTTTT. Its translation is CASSRQGGGATNEKLFF.

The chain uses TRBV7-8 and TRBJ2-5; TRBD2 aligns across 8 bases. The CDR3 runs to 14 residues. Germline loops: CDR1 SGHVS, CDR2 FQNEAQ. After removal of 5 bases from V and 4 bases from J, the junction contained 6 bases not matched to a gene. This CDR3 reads CASSRGLARETQYF. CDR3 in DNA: TGTGCCAGCAGCCGCGGACTAGCCAGAGAGACCCAGTACTTC. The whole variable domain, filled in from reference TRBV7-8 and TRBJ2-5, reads GAGVSQSPRYKVAKRGQDVALRCDPISGHVSLFWYQQALGQGPEFLTYFQNEAQLDKSGLPSDRFFAERPEGSVSTLKIQRTQQEDSAVYLCASSRGLARETQYFGPGTRLLVL.

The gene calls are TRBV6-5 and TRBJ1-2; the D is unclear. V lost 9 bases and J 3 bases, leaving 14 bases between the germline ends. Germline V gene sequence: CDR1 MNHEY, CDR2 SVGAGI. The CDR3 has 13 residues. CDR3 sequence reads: CASAVLSHYGYTF. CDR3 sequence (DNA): TGTGCCAGTGCCGTATTGAGCCACTATGGCTACACCTTC.

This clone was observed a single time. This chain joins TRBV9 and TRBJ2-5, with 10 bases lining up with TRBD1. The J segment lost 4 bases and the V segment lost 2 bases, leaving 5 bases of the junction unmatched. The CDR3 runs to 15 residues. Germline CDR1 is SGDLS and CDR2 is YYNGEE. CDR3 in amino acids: CASSVRQGAGETQYF. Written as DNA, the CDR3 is TGTGCCAGCAGCGTTCGACAGGGGGCCGGAGAGACCCAGTACTTC.

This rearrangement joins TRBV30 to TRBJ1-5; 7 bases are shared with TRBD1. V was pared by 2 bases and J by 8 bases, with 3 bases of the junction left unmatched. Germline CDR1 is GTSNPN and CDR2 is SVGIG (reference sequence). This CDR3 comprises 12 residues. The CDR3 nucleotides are TGTGCCTGGAGTTCACAGGGGAAGCCCCAGCATTTT. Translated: CAWSSQGKPQHF.

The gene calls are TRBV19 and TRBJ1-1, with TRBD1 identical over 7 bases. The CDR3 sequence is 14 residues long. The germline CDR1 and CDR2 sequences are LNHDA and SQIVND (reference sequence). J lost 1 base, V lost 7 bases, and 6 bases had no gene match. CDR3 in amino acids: CASNDRAANTEAFF. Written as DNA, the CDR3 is TGTGCCAGTAATGACAGGGCGGCGAACACTGAAGCTTTCTTT. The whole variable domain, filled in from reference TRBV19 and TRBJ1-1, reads DGGITQSPKYLFRKEGQNVTLSCEQNLNHDAMYWYRQDPGQGLRLIYYSQIVNDFQKGDIAEGYSVSREKKESFPLTVTSAQKNPTAFYLCASNDRAANTEAFFGQGTRLTVV.

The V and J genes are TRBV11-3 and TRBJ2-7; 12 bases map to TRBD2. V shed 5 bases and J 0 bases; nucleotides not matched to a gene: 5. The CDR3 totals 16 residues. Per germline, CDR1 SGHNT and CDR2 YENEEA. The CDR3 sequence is CASSRPSGGGSYEQYF. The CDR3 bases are TGTGCCAGCAGCCGCCCTAGCGGGGGGGGCTCCTACGAGCAGTACTTC.